This TCR beta chain was obtained from a study of blood T cell repertoires in COVID-19. As for the study in general: COVID-19 samples collected from the United States, Italy and Spain covered acute and convalescent phases. Nucleic acid was either cDNA or gDNA, and it came from T cells, B-cell-depleted T cells, or PBMCs.

In the original workflow: Estimation of nucleated cell counts was performed using reference gene primer amplification. TCRdb keeps only in-frame clones here, not all; method: immunoSEQ multiplex PCR. That table gives V, J and clone size, and the DNA gave D and trimming. This table has 240,000 or so clones, 70% to 90% appearing once. Germline CDR1 KGHSH, CDR2 LQKENI. CDR3 length equals 14 residues. V lost 4 bases, J lost 0 bases, and 7 bases lay in between. This clone was counted once. This chain links TRBV18 with TRBJ1-5; D uncertain. Sequencing was performed on peripheral blood. The TCR sequence derives from a woman between 40 and 55 years old who had recovered from COVID-19. CDR3 DNA: TGTGCCAGCTCACAACAGAATAGCAATCAGCCCCAGCATTTT. Its translation is CASSQQNSNQPQHF.